The 27 T cell receptor beta chains below were found in one sample sequenced in a study of graft-versus-host responses after intestinal transplantation. Sequencing used immunoSEQ multiplex PCR; TCRdb keeps in-frame clones, though not all of them. The sample has 95,000 or so clones, 80% to 95% seen once. The sample consisted of PBMCs, taken roughly 450 days after intestinal transplant. The receptor source for this set is a human patient who received an intestinal transplant, so some T cells may come from the graft donor.

This clone was detected a few times. J is TRBJ1-3 and V is TRBV7-6; D remains ambiguous. The CDR3 has 14 amino acids. V lost 5 bases to trimming and J lost 1 base, with 9 bases between them. Germline V gene sequence: CDR1 SGHVS, CDR2 FNYEAQ. As DNA, the CDR3 is TGTGCCAGCAGCACCGGGGTTTCTGGAAACACCATATATTTT. It codes for CASSTGVSGNTIYF.

The chain employs TRBV21-1 and TRBJ2-1; the D call of TRBD2 is as the table states it, not checked on the DNA. TRBV21-1 is a documented pseudogene. This CDR3 is built from 12 residues. The CDR3: CASPPRGNEQFF. The CDR3 DNA follows: TGTGCCAGCCCCCCGCGGGGGAATGAGCAGTTCTTC.

V and J are TRBV6-5 and TRBJ2-1; 9 nucleotides line up with TRBD2. Germline-derived CDR1 and CDR2 are MNHEY and SVGAGI. V lost 0 bases and J lost 5; bases outside the gene matches: 5. This CDR3 is 16 amino acids long. CDR3 region: CASSYSRAGGHNEQFF. The CDR3 bases are TGTGCCAGCAGTTACTCGAGAGCGGGGGGCCACAATGAGCAGTTCTTC.

J is TRBJ1-1 and V is TRBV5-4; D may be TRBD1 (6 bases). The V and J ends lost 3 bases and 3 bases respectively, with 15 bases between them. This CDR3 spans 15 amino acids. Germline CDR1 reads SGHNT; CDR2 reads YYREEE (reference sequence). CDR3 in amino acids: CASSSPAAGDTEAFF. The CDR3 DNA follows: TGTGCCAGCAGCTCCCCGGCGGCAGGGGACACTGAAGCTTTCTTT.

The V call is TRBV7-8, the J call TRBJ2-3; D is uncertain. The V end was cut by 3 bases, the J end by 2 bases, with 6 bases between. Germline assignment: CDR1 SGHVS and CDR2 FQNEAQ. CDR3 length: 13 residues. This CDR3 reads CASSLPPTDTQYF. The DNA for the CDR3 is TGTGCCAGCAGCTTGCCACCCACAGATACGCAGTATTTT.

The chain employs TRBV7-8 and TRBJ1-5; no clear D. CDR3 length: 14 amino acids. Per the germline V gene, CDR1 is SGHVS and CDR2 is FQNEAQ. Deletions cut 5 bases from V and 5 bases from J, with 13 bases between. Written as DNA, the CDR3 is TGTGCCAGCAGCCGACTGGGTTTGGATCAGCCCCAGCATTTT. Translating gives CASSRLGLDQPQHF.

The chain recombines TRBV20-1 with TRBJ1-2; TRBD1 matches at 7 bases. The trim removed 3 bases at V and 5 bases at J, leaving 0 bases unmatched. Per germline, CDR1 DFQATT and CDR2 SNEGSKA (reference sequence). There are 11 residues in the CDR3. The CDR3 sequence is CSARTGYGYTF. CDR3 sequence (DNA): TGCAGTGCTAGGACAGGGTATGGCTACACCTTC.

The rearrangement uses TRBV4-2 and TRBJ2-1; 8 bases line up with TRBD2. The ends lost 3 bases at V and 2 bases at J; junction bases unmatched: 6. The CDR3 extends over 16 amino acids. Germline loops: CDR1 LGHNA, CDR2 YNFKEQ. The CDR3 DNA reads as TGTGCCAGCAGCCAGCTCGGGGGGGGCCCCTACAATGAGCAGTTCTTC. Its translation: CASSQLGGGPYNEQFF.

CDR3 sequence reads: CASSFPGLTGTDTQYF. CDR3 DNA: TGTGCCAGCAGCTTTCCCGGGTTGACAGGGACAGATACGCAGTATTTT. This chain connects TRBV7-9 to TRBJ2-3; 7 bases match TRBD1. Germline CDR1 reads SEHNR; CDR2 reads FQNEAQ (reference sequence). CDR3 length: 16 amino acids. V lost 3 bases and J lost 3; bases outside the gene matches: 9. Full variable domain (missing parts from reference TRBV7-9 and TRBJ2-3): DTGVSQNPRHKITKRGQNVTFRCDPISEHNRLYWYRQTLGQGPEFLTYFQNEAQLEKSRLLSDRFSAERPKGSFSTLEIQRTEQGDSAMYLCASSFPGLTGTDTQYFGPGTRLTVL.

The J gene is TRBJ2-1, the V gene TRBV5-1; D is tentatively TRBD1 or TRBD2 (5 bases each). The CDR3 consists of 16 residues. Germline CDR1 reads SGHRS; CDR2 reads YFSETQ. V was cut by 2 bases and J by 5 bases, with 17 bases left in between. This CDR3 reads CASSFRGRVVDNEQFF. The CDR3, as DNA: TGCGCCAGCAGCTTTCGGGGCAGGGTTGTGGACAATGAGCAGTTCTTC. The full variable domain, with the rest looked up from reference TRBV5-1 and TRBJ2-1, is KAGVTQTPRYLIKTRGQQVTLSCSPISGHRSVSWYQQTPGQGLQFLFEYFSETQRNKGNFPGRFSGRQFSNSRSEMNVSTLELGDSALYLCASSFRGRVVDNEQFFGPGTRLTVL.

The V call is TRBV19, the J call TRBJ2-1, with 10 bases aligning to TRBD2. Germline V lookup: CDR1 LNHDA, CDR2 SQIVND (reference sequence). The ends lost 1 base at V and 10 bases at J; junction bases unmatched: 7. The CDR3 covers 15 residues. The CDR3 region is CASSIGSGGPREQFF. In DNA, the CDR3 is TGTGCCAGTAGTATAGGTAGCGGGGGGCCCAGGGAGCAGTTCTTC.

The table lists this clone with a count of one. The rearrangement links TRBV9 to TRBJ2-3; the D gene is possibly TRBD1 (6 bases). V was cut by 0 bases and J by 8 bases, with 13 bases left in between. Germline-derived CDR1 and CDR2 are SGDLS and YYNGEE. The CDR3 has 14 residues. The CDR3 here is CASSVVPGASTQYF. CDR3 in DNA: TGTGCCAGCAGCGTAGTTCCAGGGGCTAGTACGCAGTATTTT. The complete variable domain, with remaining parts taken from reference TRBV9 and TRBJ2-3, reads DSGVTQTPKHLITATGQRVTLRCSPRSGDLSVYWYQQSLDQGLQFLIQYYNGEERAKGNILERFSAQQFPDLHSELNLSSLELGDSALYFCASSVVPGASTQYFGPGTRLTVL.

The CDR3 bases are TGTGCCAGCTCACCCTCAATCGGGGAGCTGTTTTTT. Translated: CASSPSIGELFF. The chain has TRBV18 and TRBJ2-2; D uncertain. Germline V lookup: CDR1 KGHSH, CDR2 LQKENI. Trimming removed 3 bases at V and 7 bases at J, with 6 bases between. CDR3 length: 12 amino acids.

This clone showed up just a few times. This chain links TRBV28 with TRBJ2-5; D is perhaps TRBD1 (6 bases). V was trimmed by 2 bases and J by 10 bases, leaving 14 bases between them. The CDR3 is 13 residues long. The germline CDR1 and CDR2 sequences are MDHEN and SYDVKM. CDR3 region: CASSLAGTLSQYF. The CDR3 DNA sequence: TGTGCCAGCAGTTTAGCCGGGACACTCAGCCAGTACTTC.

The gene calls are TRBV2 and TRBJ1-4; 7 positions agree with TRBD1. Losses at the gene ends were 6 bases for V and 8 bases for J; bases not matched to a gene: 9. The germline gives CDR1 SNHLY, CDR2 FYNNEI. The CDR3 totals 14 residues. CDR3 nucleotide sequence: TGTGCCAGCAGCCTGACAGGGATGGCGGAAAAACTGTTTTTT. Translated, it gives CASSLTGMAEKLFF.

This clone is a singleton in its sample. Other DNA sequences in the same sample also yield this CDR3. The chain joins TRBV6-6 to TRBJ2-5; no reliable D call. The germline V and J ends were trimmed by 2 bases and 5 bases, with 3 bases remaining between them. The germline CDR1 and CDR2 sequences are MNHNY and SVGAGI (reference sequence). The CDR3 is 11 amino acids. The CDR3 DNA follows: TGTGCCAGCAGTTACGCGGAGACCCAGTACTTC. Amino acid sequence: CASSYAETQYF.

The chain recombines TRBV10-3 with TRBJ1-5; D possibly corresponds to TRBD1 (5 bases). Per germline, CDR1 ENHRY and CDR2 SYGVKD. The CDR3 is 15 residues long. V lost 5 bases to trimming and J lost 2 bases, with 13 bases between them. The CDR3 bases are TGTGCCATCAGTCCCGGGGCTAGGGGCAATCAGCCCCAGCATTTT. Translating it yields CAISPGARGNQPQHF.

The CDR3 bases are TGTGCCAGCAACACTTTACCGGGACAGGGGAACACCGGGGAGCTGTTTTTT. The encoded protein is CASNTLPGQGNTGELFF. The V and J genes are TRBV9 and TRBJ2-2; TRBD1 agrees at 9 bases. The junction had 10 bases not matched to a gene; V was cut back by 6 bases and J by 1 base. Per germline, CDR1 SGDLS and CDR2 YYNGEE. This CDR3 contains 17 residues.

The rearrangement uses TRBV15 and TRBJ1-2; D not certain. This CDR3 region has 15 residues. With 0 bases removed from V and 4 bases from J, the gap between germline ends came to 12 bases. Germline V gene data show CDR1 as LNHNV and CDR2 as YYDKDF (reference sequence). In DNA form, the CDR3 reads TGTGCCACCAGCAGAGATCGGGTGGGGAGCTATGGCTACACCTTC. Translated, it gives CATSRDRVGSYGYTF.

The chain couples TRBV5-6 to TRBJ2-5; TRBD1 or TRBD2 may be the D gene (6 bases each). V lost 2 bases and J lost 4, with 18 bases in between. The CDR3 length is 16 residues. Germline CDR1 and CDR2: SGHDT and YYEEEE. The CDR3 region has the DNA TGTGCCAGCAGCTTTAAAACGACAGGAGGGCTAGAGACCCAGTACTTC. As protein: CASSFKTTGGLETQYF.

CDR3 sequence (DNA): TGCGCCAGCAGCTTGGCCGCGGCAGGAGCGTACCAAGAGACCCAGTACTTC. Translating gives CASSLAAAGAYQETQYF. The genes are TRBV5-1 and TRBJ2-5; D unclear. This CDR3 is 17 amino acids long. V was shortened by 0 bases and J by 0 bases, with 15 bases between the two germline ends. Looked up from germline, CDR1 is SGHRS and CDR2 is YFSETQ.

The chain joins TRBV5-1 to TRBJ2-2; possible D gene TRBD1, 5 bases. The V gene's germline CDR1 is SGHRS and CDR2 YFSETQ. The CDR3 runs 15 residues. Trimming took 0 bases from V and 6 from J, leaving 12 bases between them. CDR3 DNA: TGCGCCAGCAGCTTGGTTCCGACAGCCCCCGGGGAGCTGTTTTTT. As protein: CASSLVPTAPGELFF.

The V call is TRBV19, the J call TRBJ1-2; TRBD1 aligns across 10 bases. Losses at the gene ends were 3 bases for V and 0 bases for J; bases not matched to a gene: 1. Germline V gene sequence: CDR1 LNHDA, CDR2 SQIVND (reference sequence). This CDR3 spans 15 amino acids. CDR3 protein: CASSIGQGANYGYTF. The CDR3 region has the DNA TGTGCCAGTAGTATCGGACAGGGGGCTAACTATGGCTACACCTTC.

This clone has just one count. V gene TRBV28 combines with J gene TRBJ2-7; D not certain. V lost 6 bases to trimming and J lost 3 bases, with 6 bases between them. The CDR3 totals 11 residues. Germline V gene lookup returns CDR1 MDHEN and CDR2 SYDVKM. The CDR3 nucleotides are TGTGCCAGCAGCCAGAACTACGAGCAGTACTTC. Encoded protein: CASSQNYEQYF.

In regard to this clone: A junction boundary mismatches the germline segment, possibly from a read error. The gene calls are TRBV7-7 and TRBJ2-2; 9 bases map to TRBD1. This CDR3 has 14 residues. Per germline, CDR1 SSHAT and CDR2 FNYEAQ (reference sequence). CDR3 sequence: CASSWDRATGELFF. The CDR3 DNA is TGTGCTAGCAGCTGGGACAGGGCCACCGGGGAGCTGTTTTTT. Based on the CDR3 plus reference TRBV7-7 and TRBJ2-2, the full variable domain is GAGVSQSPRYKVTKRGQDVTLRCDPISSHATLYWYQQALGQGPEFLTYFNYEAQPDKSGLPSDRFSAERPEGSISTLTIQRTEQRDSAMYRCASSWDRATGELFFGEGSRLTVL.

The rearrangement joins TRBV27 to TRBJ2-7; D is possibly TRBD1 (6 bases). Deletions cut 2 bases from V and 3 bases from J, with 11 bases between. The CDR3 is 14 amino acids. The V gene's germline CDR1 is MNHEY and CDR2 SMNVEV (reference sequence). The CDR3 reads CASSLRTEYYEQYF. DNA of the CDR3: TGTGCCAGCAGTTTACGGACAGAATACTACGAGCAGTACTTC.

This rearrangement joins TRBV11-2 to TRBJ2-7, with D maybe TRBD1 (6 bases). Germline assignment: CDR1 SGHAT and CDR2 FQNNGV. V dropped 3 bases and J dropped 3 bases, with 12 bases sitting between them. CDR3 length equals 14 residues. The CDR3 is CASSFGTRDYEQYF. DNA for the CDR3: TGTGCCAGCAGCTTCGGGACACGTGACTACGAGCAGTACTTC.